This T cell receptor (beta chain) was obtained from a study of blood T cell repertoires in COVID-19. On the study more broadly: Both acute and convalescent COVID-19 samples were obtained from the United States, Italy and Spain. PBMCs, B-cell-depleted T cells, or T cells provided the cDNA or gDNA that made up the material.

The CDR3 is 14 residues long. The germline V gene has CDR1 MNHEY and CDR2 SVGAGI. V was clipped by 1 base and J by 2 bases, with 8 bases between them. Authors' methods: It was from reference gene primer amplification that nucleated cell counts were estimated. This table comes from immunoSEQ multiplex PCR, and its TCRdb copy is limited to in-frame clones, with some not included. The DNA gave D and trimming, while V, J and clone size come from that table. This table holds about 190,000 clones, 89% found once. The specimen was peripheral blood. The clonotype originates from a man aged 40-50 years with acute or convalescent COVID-19. This chain uses TRBV6-5 with TRBJ1-1; D unclear. CDR3 sequence reads: CASSYLGRNTEAFF. For the CDR3, the DNA is TGTGCCAGCAGTTACTTGGGCCGAAACACTGAAGCTTTCTTT.